This TCR beta chain came from a study of T cells in Graves' hyperthyroidism and ophthalmopathy. Study details: It was at initial diagnosis, before any treatment, that peripheral blood was collected. Study results and limitations: Ophthalmopathy, as predicted by the model, came a median 6.5 months after the prediction. Researchers found most expanded thyroid clonotypes above 0.001 in blood as well.

Patients aged 18 to 65 had newly diagnosed hyperthyroidism lasting under 2 months. There were TCR beta CDR3 regions amplified from RNA transcripts. An initial round of RT-PCR targeting the TCR CDR3 relied on the HTBI primer set. TCRdb used MiXCR to reprocess the multiplex PCR reads, holding one entry per CDR3 protein. Among fewer than 900,000 distinct CDR3 sequences, over 15% were seen once, and the ten largest hold roughly a sixth. Germline lookup yields CDR1 SGHRS and CDR2 YFSETQ. Trimming removed 5 bases at V and 0 bases at J, with 6 bases between. The CDR3 sequence is 13 residues long. On this clonotype: Its matching antigen is unknown.

The V and J genes are TRBV5-1 and TRBJ1-3, with D uncertain. Sequencing was done on a sample of blood. The TCR sequence derives from a woman aged 50 to 65 with Graves' hyperthyroidism that later progressed to Graves' ophthalmopathy. The CDR3 here is CASRQDSGNTIYF. The CDR3 bases are TGCGCCAGCAGGCAGGACTCTGGAAACACCATATATTTT.